The T cell receptor beta chain under discussion was sequenced for a study of CD8 T cells in ankylosing spondylitis. Comment on this clonotype: Antigen specificity is unknown.

TCRdb redid the calling of the 5' RACE reads with MiXCR, one entry per CDR3 protein. The repertoire holds about 460,000 distinct CDR3 sequences, with about 5.7% as singletons. Overall study results and limits: Disease-linked clones reportedly concentrated significantly in matched ankylosing spondylitis synovial fluid. Ankylosing spondylitis blood seemed to carry a telltale TCR beta motif made of several highly homologous variants.

The sequence derives from a male donor with ankylosing spondylitis. The sample consisted of blood, either unsorted or a sorted T cell fraction (not recorded which).

DNA of the CDR3: TGTGCCAGCAGGGGGGTGGCAGCCTATGGCTACACCTTC. Its protein product is CASRGVAAYGYTF. V usage is TRBV28 and J usage is TRBJ1-2; D is possibly TRBD1 (5 bases). This CDR3 has 13 residues. Trimming shortened V by 6 bases and J by 4 bases, and 12 bases separated the two germline ends. CDR1 is MDHEN and CDR2 is SYDVKM in the germline V gene.